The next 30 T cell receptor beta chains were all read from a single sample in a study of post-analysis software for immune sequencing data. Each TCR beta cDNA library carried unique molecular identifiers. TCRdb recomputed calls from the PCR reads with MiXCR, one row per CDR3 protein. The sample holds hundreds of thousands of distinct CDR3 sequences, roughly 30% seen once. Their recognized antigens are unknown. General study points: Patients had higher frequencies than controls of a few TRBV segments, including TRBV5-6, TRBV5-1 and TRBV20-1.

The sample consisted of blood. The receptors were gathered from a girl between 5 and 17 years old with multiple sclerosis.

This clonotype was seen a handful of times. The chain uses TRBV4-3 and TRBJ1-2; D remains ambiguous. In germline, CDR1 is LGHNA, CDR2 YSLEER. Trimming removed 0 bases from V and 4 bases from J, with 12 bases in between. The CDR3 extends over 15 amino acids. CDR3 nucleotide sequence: TGCGCCAGCAGCCAAGATACGTCAGCAGTCTATGGCTACACCTTC. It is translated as CASSQDTSAVYGYTF.

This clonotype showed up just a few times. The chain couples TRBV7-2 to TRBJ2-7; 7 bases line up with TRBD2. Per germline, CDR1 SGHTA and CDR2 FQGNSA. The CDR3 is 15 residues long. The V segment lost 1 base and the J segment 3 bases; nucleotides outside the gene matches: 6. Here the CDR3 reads CASSLEGGAFYEQYF. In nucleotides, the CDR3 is TGTGCCAGCAGCTTAGAGGGAGGGGCTTTCTACGAGCAGTACTTC. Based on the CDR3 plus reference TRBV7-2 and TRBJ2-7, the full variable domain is GAGVSQSPSNKVTEKGKDVELRCDPISGHTALYWYRQSLGQGLEFLIYFQGNSAPDKSGLPSDRFSAERTGGSVSTLTIQRTQQEDSAVYLCASSLEGGAFYEQYFGPGTRLTVT.

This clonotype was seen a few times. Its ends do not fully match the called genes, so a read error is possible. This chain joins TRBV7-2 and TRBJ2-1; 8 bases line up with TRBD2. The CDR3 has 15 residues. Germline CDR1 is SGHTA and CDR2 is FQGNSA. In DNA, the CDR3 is TGTGCCAGCAGCACCACCACTAGCGGTTACAATGAGCGGTTCTTC. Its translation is CASSTTTSGYNERFF. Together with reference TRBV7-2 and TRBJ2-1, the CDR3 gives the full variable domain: GAGVSQSPSNKVTEKGKDVELRCDPISGHTALYWYRQSLGQGLEFLIYFQGNSAPDKSGLPSDRFSAERTGGSVSTLTIQRTQQEDSAVYLCASSTTTSGYNERFFGPGTRLTVL.

For the CDR3, the DNA is TGTGCCAGCAGCCAAGCGCACTACCCCCCAGGTGGAGATGAGCAGTTCTTC. It specifies CASSQAHYPPGGDEQFF. The gene calls are TRBV3-1 and TRBJ2-1; D is undetermined. Germline V CDR1 and CDR2: LGHDT, YNNKEL (reference sequence). The length of the CDR3 is 17 residues. The ends were cut back, 1 base at V and 8 bases at J, with 21 bases in the middle.

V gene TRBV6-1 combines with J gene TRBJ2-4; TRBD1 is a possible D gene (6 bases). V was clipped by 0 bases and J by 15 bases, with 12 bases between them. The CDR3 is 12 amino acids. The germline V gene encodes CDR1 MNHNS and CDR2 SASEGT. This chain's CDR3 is CASSEAEGGPYF. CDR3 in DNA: TGTGCCAGCAGTGAAGCGGAAGGGGGTCCGTACTTC.

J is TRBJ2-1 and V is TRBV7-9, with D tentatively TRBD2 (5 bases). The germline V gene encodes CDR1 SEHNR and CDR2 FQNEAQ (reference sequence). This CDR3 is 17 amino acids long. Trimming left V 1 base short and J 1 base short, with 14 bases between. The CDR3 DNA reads TGTGCCAGCAGCTTAGTTCGAGGGAGTTCGTCCTACAATGAGCAGTTCTTC. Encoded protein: CASSLVRGSSSYNEQFF.

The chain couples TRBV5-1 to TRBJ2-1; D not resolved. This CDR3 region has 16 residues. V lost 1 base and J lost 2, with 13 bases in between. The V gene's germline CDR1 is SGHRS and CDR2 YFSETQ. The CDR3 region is CASSLSSRPPYNEQFF. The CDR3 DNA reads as TGCGCCAGCAGCTTGAGCAGCAGGCCTCCCTACAATGAGCAGTTCTTC.

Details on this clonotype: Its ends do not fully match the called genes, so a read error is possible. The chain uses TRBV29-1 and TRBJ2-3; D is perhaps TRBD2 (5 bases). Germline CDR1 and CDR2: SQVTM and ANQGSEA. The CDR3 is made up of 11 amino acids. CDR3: CSIEGGDTQYF. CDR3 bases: TGCAGCATTGAGGGCGGGGATACGCAGTATTTT.

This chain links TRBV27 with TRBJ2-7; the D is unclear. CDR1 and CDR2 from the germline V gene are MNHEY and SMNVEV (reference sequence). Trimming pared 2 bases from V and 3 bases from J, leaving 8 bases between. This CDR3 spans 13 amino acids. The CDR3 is CASSLGVLYEQYF. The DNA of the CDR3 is TGTGCCAGCAGTTTAGGGGTGCTCTACGAGCAGTACTTC.

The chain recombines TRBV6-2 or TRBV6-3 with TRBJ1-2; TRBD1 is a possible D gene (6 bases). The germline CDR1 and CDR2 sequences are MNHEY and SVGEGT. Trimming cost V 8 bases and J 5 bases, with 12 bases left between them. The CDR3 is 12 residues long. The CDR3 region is CASVRTAYGYTF. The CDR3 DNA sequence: TGTGCCAGCGTTAGGACAGCTTATGGCTACACCTTC.

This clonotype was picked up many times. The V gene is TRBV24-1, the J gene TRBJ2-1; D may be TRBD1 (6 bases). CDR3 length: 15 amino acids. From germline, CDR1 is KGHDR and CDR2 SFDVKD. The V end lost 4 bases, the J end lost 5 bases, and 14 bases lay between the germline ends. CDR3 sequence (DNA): TGTGCCACCAGTGAGTCCGGGACAAATAACAATGAGCAGTTCTTC. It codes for CATSESGTNNNEQFF.

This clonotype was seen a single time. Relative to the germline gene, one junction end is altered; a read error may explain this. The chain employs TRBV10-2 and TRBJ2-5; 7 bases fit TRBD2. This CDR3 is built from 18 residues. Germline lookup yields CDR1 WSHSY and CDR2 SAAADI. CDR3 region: CASSEGVLAILGQETQDF. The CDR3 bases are TGCGCCAGCAGTGAGGGGGTACTAGCGATTTTAGGGCAAGAGACCCAGGACTTC.

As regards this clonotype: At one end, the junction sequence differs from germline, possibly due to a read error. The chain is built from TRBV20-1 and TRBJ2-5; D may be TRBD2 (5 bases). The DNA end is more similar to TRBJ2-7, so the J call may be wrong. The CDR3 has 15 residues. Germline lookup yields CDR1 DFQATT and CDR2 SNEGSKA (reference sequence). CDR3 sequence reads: CSAGPASRSSCEQYF. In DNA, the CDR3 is TGCAGTGCTGGCCCCGCTAGCCGTAGCTCCTGCGAGCAGTACTTC.

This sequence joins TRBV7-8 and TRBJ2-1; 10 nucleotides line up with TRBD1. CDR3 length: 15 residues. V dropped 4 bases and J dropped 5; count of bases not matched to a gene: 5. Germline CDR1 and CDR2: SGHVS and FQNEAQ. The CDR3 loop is CASSSGQGDDNEQFF. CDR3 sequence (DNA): TGTGCCAGCAGCTCCGGACAGGGGGACGACAATGAGCAGTTCTTC.

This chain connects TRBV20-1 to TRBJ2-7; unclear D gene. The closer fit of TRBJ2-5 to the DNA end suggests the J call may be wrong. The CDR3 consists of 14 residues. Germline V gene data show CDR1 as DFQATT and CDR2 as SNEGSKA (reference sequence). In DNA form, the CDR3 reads TGCAGTGCTAGAGATCAACGTAGGACGGAGACCCAGTACTTC. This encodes CSARDQRRTETQYF.

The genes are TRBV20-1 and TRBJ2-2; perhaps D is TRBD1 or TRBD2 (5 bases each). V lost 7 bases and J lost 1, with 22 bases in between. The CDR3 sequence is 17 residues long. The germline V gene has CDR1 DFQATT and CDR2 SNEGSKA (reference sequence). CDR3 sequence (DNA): TGCAGTGGAGTAGCTTCGGGGCCATCCGAGAACACCGGGGAGCTGTTTTTT. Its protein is CSGVASGPSENTGELFF.

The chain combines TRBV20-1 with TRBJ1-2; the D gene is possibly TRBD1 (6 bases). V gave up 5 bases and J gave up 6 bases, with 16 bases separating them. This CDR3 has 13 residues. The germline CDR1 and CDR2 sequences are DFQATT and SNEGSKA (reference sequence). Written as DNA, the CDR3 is TGCAGTGCTGGGGCACAGGGTCGTCATGGCTACACCTTC. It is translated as CSAGAQGRHGYTF.

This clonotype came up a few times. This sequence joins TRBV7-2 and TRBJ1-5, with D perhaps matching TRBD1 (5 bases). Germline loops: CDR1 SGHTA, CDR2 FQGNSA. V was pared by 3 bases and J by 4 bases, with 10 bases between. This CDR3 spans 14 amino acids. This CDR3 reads CASSFWEGNQPQHF. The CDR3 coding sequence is TGTGCCAGCAGCTTTTGGGAGGGGAATCAGCCCCAGCATTTT.

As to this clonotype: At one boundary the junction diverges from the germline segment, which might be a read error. The CDR3 here is CSLPGLGNEQFF. CDR3 bases: TGCAGTCTCCCGGGACTAGGTAATGAGCAGTTCTTT. This rearrangement joins TRBV20-1 to TRBJ2-1; 8 positions agree with TRBD2. CDR1 is DFQATT and CDR2 is SNEGSKA in the germline V gene (reference sequence). This CDR3 region has 12 residues.

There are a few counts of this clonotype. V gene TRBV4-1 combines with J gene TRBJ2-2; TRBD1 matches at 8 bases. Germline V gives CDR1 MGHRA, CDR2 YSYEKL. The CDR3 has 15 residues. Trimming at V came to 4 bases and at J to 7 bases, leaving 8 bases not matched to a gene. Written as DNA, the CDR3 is TGCGCCAGCAGCCCTAACCGACAGGGGTTCGGGGAGCTGTTTTTT. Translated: CASSPNRQGFGELFF.

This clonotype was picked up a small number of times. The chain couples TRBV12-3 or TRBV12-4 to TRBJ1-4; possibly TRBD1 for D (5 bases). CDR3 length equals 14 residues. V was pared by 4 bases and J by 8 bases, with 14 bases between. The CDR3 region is CASSSGTVGEKLFF. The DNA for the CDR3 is TGTGCCAGCAGTTCCGGGACGGTCGGGGAAAAACTGTTTTTT.

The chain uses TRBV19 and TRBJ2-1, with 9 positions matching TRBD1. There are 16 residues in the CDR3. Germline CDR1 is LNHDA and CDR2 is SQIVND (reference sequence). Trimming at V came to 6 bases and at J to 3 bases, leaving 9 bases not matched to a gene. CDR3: CASRSAGTGIYNEQFF. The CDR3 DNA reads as TGTGCCAGTAGATCCGCGGGGACAGGGATCTACAATGAGCAGTTCTTC.

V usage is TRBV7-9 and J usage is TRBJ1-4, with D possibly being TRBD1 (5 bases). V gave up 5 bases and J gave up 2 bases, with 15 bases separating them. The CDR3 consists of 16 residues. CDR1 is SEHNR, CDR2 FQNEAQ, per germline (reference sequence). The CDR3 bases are TGTGCCAGCAGCGTCGCGGCGGGGCTTACTAATGAAAAACTGTTTTTT. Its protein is CASSVAAGLTNEKLFF. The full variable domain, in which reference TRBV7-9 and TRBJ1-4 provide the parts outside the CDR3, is DTGVSQNPRHKITKRGQNVTFRCDPISEHNRLYWYRQTLGQGPEFLTYFQNEAQLEKSRLLSDRFSAERPKGSFSTLEIQRTEQGDSAMYLCASSVAAGLTNEKLFFGSGTQLSVL.

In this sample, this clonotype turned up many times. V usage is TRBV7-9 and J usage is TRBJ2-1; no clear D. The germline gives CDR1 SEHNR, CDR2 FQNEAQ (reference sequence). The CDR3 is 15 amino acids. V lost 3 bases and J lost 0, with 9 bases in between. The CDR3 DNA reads TGTGCCAGCAGCTTGGAGTTAACCTCCTACAATGAGCAGTTCTTC. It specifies CASSLELTSYNEQFF.

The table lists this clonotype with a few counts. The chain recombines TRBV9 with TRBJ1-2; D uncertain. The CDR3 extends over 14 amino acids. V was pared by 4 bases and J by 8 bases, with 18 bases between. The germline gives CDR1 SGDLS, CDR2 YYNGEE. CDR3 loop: CASSPRASVLGYTF. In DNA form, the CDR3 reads TGTGCCAGCAGCCCCCGCGCCTCGGTGTTGGGCTACACCTTC.

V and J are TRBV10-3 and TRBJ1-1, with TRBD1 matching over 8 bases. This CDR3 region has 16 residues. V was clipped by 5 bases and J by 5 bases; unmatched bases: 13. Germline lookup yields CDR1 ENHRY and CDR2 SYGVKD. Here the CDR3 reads CAISKTSGGAGTEAFF. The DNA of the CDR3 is TGTGCCATCAGTAAGACCTCAGGGGGCGCAGGGACTGAAGCTTTCTTT.

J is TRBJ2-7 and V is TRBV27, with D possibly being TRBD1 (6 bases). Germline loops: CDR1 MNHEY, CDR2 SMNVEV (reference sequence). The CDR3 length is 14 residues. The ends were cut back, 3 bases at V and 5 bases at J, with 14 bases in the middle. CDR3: CASSFRGRGDEQYF. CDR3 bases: TGTGCCAGCAGTTTTAGGGGGAGAGGGGACGAGCAGTACTTC.

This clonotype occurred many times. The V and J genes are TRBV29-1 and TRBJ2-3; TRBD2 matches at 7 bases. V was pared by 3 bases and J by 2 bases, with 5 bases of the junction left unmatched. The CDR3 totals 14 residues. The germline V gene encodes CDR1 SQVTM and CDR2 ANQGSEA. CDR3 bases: TGCAGCGTTGAGGCGGGGGAGAACACAGATACGCAGTATTTT. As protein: CSVEAGENTDTQYF.

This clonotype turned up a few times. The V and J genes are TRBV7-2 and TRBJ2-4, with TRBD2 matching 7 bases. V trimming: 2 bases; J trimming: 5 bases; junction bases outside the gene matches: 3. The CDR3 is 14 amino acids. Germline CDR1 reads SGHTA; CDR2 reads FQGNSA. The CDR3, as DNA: TGTGCCAGCAGCTTATTTGCGGGGGAAAACATTCAGTACTTC. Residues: CASSLFAGENIQYF.

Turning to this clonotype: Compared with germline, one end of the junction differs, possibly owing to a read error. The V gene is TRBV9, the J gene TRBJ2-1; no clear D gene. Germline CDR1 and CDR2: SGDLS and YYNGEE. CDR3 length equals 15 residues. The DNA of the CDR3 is TGTGCCAGCAGCGTAGGCGGTAGCTCCCACAATGAGCAGTTCTTC. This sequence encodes CASSVGGSSHNEQFF.